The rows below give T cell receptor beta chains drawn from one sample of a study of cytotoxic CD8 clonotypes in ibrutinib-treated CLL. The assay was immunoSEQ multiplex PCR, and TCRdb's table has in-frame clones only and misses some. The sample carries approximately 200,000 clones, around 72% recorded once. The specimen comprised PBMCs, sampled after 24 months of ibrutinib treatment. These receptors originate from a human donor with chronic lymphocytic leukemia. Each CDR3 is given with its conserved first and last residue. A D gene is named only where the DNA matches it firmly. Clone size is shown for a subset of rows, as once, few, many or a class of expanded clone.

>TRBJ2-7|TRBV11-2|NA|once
CASSLWSQGVTYEQYF
TGTGCCAGCAGCTTATGGAGCCAGGGTGTGACCTACGAGCAGTACTTC
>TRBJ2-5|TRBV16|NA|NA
CASSQRTVQETQYF
TGTGCCAGCAGCCAGCGGACGGTCCAAGAGACCCAGTACTTC
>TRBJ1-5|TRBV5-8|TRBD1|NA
CASSTDRADQPQHF
TGTGCCAGCAGCACGGACAGGGCAGATCAGCCCCAGCATTTT
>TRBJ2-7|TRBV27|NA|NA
CASSFDRGTYEQYF
TGTGCCAGCAGTTTTGATCGCGGTACCTACGAGCAGTACTTC
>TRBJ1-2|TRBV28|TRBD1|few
CASSSPSWTGYGYTF
TGTGCCAGCAGTTCGCCCTCGTGGACAGGGTATGGCTACACCTTC
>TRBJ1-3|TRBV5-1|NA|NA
CASSLIPGASSGNTIYF
TGCGCCAGCAGCTTGATCCCGGGGGCCAGCTCTGGAAACACCATATATTTT
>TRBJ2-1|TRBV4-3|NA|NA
CASSHSRDFHNEQFF
TGCGCCAGCAGCCACTCAAGGGACTTTCACAATGAGCAGTTCTTC
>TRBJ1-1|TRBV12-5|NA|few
CASGPRGVNAFF
TGTGCTAGTGGTCCGCGTGGGGTAAACGCTTTCTTT
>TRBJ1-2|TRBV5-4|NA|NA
CASSLDRALEGYTF
TGTGCCAGCAGCTTGGACAGGGCTCTAGAAGGCTACACCTTC
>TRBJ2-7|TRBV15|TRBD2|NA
CATSRDGSGTYEQYF
TGTGCCACCAGCAGAGATGGTAGCGGGACTTACGAGCAGTACTTC
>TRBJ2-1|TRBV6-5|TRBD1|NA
CASSYSATGGWNEQFF
TGTGCCAGCAGTTACTCCGCTACAGGGGGCTGGAATGAGCAGTTCTTC
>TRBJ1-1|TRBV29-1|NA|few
CSVEGWQNTEAFF
TGCAGCGTTGAAGGGTGGCAGAACACTGAAGCTTTCTTT
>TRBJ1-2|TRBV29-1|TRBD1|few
CSVERFPTGGDGYTF
TGCAGCGTTGAACGATTTCCGACAGGGGGCGATGGCTACACCTTC
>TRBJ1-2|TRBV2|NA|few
CASRGRANYGYTF
TGTGCCAGCAGAGGACGGGCTAACTATGGCTACACCTTC
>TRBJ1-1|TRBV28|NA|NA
CATRDLNTEAFF
TGTGCCACCCGGGATTTGAACACTGAAGCTTTCTTT
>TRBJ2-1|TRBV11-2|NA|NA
CASSRDGPNNEQFF
TGTGCCAGCAGCCGGGACGGACCTAACAATGAGCAGTTCTTC
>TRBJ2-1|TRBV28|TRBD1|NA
CASSLGGTGGWDEQFF
TGTGCCAGCAGTTTAGGGGGGACAGGGGGATGGGATGAGCAGTTCTTC
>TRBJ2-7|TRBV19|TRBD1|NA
CASTRDRGSEQYF
TGTGCCAGTACACGGGACAGGGGGTCCGAGCAGTACTTC
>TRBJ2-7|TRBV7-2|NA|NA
CASSLGGKSSYEQYF
TGTGCCAGCAGCTTAGGGGGCAAGAGCTCCTACGAGCAGTACTTC
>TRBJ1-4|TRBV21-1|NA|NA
CASSKGQGATNEKLFF
TGTGCCAGCAGCAAAGGGCAGGGGGCTACTAATGAAAAACTGTTTTTT
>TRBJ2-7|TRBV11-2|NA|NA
CASSLVLGSYEQYF
TGTGCCAGCAGCTTAGTTTTGGGCTCCTACGAGCAGTACTTC
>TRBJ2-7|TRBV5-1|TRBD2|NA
CASSPEPSGRVTYEQYF
TGCGCCAGCAGCCCCGAACCTAGCGGGAGGGTTACCTACGAGCAGTACTTC
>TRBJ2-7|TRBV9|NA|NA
CASSVELYGPEQYF
TGTGCCAGCAGCGTAGAATTATATGGACCCGAGCAGTACTTC
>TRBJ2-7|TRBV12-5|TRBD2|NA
CASGKSREGGEQYF
TGTGCTAGTGGCAAATCAAGGGAGGGCGGCGAGCAGTACTTC
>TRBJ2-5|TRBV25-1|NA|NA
CASSEPGEETQYF
TGTGCCAGCAGTGAACCAGGGGAAGAGACCCAGTACTTC
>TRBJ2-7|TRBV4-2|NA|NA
CASSQDQETYEQYF
TGTGCCAGCAGCCAAGATCAGGAAACCTACGAGCAGTACTTC
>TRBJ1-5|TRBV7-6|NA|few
CASSLAPGLDNQPQHF
TGTGCCAGCAGCTTAGCGCCGGGGCTGGACAATCAGCCCCAGCATTTT
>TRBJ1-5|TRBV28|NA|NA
CASSPGDQPQHF
TGTGCCAGCAGCCCTGGGGATCAGCCCCAGCATTTT
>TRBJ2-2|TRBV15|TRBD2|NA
CATSREGGRYTGELFF
TGTGCCACCAGCAGAGAGGGCGGGAGATACACCGGGGAGCTGTTTTTT
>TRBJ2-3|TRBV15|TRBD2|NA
CATGLAAPDTQYF
TGTGCCACCGGACTAGCGGCCCCGGATACGCAGTATTTT
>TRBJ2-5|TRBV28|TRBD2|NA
CASSSLAGGPRIETQYF
TGTGCCAGCAGTTCCCTCGCGGGAGGGCCTAGGATTGAGACCCAGTACTTC
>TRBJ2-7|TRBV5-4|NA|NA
CASSLDGYLYEQYF
TGTGCCAGCAGCTTGGATGGGTATCTCTACGAGCAGTACTTC
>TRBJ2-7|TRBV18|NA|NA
CASSPGTLSSYEQYF
TGTGCCAGCTCACCAGGGACGTTGAGCTCCTACGAGCAGTACTTC
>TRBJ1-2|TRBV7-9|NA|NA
CASSSREYGYTF
TGTGCCAGCAGCTCAAGGGAGTATGGCTACACCTTC
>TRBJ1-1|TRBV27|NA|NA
CASSSIQVNTEAFF
TGTGCCAGCAGTTCCATCCAGGTGAACACTGAAGCTTTCTTT
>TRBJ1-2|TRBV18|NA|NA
CASSPQITTGRGYGYTF
TGTGCCAGCTCACCACAAATTACAACAGGCCGGGGGTATGGCTACACCTTC
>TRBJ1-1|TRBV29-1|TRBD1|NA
CSVGAGGDTEAFF
TGCAGCGTTGGTGCAGGGGGGGACACTGAAGCTTTCTTT
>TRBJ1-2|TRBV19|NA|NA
CASNTGTSNYGYTF
TGTGCCAGTAATACAGGGACCTCTAACTATGGCTACACCTTC
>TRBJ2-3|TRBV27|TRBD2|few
CASSSRLAGVTDTQYF
TGTGCCAGCAGTTCAAGACTAGCGGGAGTTACAGATACGCAGTATTTT
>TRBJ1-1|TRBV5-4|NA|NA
CASSLVGGYTEAFF
TGTGCCAGCAGCTTGGTTGGTGGGTACACTGAAGCTTTCTTT
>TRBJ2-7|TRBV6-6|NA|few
CASSLDPATLYEQYF
TGTGCCAGCAGTCTGGATCCCGCTACTCTCTACGAGCAGTACTTC
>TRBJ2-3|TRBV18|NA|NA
CASSPSLAPSTDTQYF
TGTGCCAGCTCGCCCTCTTTAGCGCCAAGCACAGATACGCAGTATTTT
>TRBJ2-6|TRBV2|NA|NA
CASSRRGLLSGANVLTF
TGTGCCAGCAGTCGCAGGGGCCTACTCTCTGGGGCCAACGTCCTGACTTTC
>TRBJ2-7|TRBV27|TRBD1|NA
CASRPGQANYEQYF
TGTGCCAGCCGCCCAGGACAGGCAAACTACGAGCAGTACTTC
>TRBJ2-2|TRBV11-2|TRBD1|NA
CASSYRGTGTGELFF
TGTGCCAGCAGCTATCGGGGGACAGGGACCGGGGAGCTGTTTTTT
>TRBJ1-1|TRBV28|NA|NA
CASSFPKKNTEAFF
TGTGCCAGCAGTTTCCCGAAAAAGAACACTGAAGCTTTCTTT
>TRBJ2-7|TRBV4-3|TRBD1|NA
CASSRNGQGFYEQYF
TGCGCCAGCAGCCGAAACGGACAGGGATTCTACGAGCAGTACTTC
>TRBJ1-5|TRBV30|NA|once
CAWSVGGYYRDYQPQHF
TGTGCCTGGAGTGTCGGGGGTTATTACAGGGACTATCAGCCCCAGCATTTT
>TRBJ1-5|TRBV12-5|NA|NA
CASGLTLDHQPQHF
TGTGCTAGTGGTTTGACCCTCGACCATCAGCCCCAGCATTTT
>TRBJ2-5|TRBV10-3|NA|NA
CAISGLGSGMKETQYF
TGTGCCATCAGCGGTCTCGGGTCGGGAATGAAAGAGACCCAGTACTTC
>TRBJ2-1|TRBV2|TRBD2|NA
CASTIPLTSGVYNEQFF
TGTGCCAGCACTATTCCTTTGACTAGCGGAGTCTACAATGAGCAGTTCTTC
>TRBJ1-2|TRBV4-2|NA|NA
CASSQSAKSNYGYTF
TGTGCCAGCAGCCAGTCAGCTAAATCTAACTATGGCTACACCTTC
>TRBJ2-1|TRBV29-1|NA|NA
CSVAVIEQFF
TGCAGCGTTGCAGTCATTGAGCAGTTCTTC
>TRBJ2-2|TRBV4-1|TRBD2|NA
CASSPKSTSGSVTGELFF
TGCGCCAGCAGCCCAAAGTCAACTAGCGGGAGTGTGACCGGGGAGCTGTTTTTT
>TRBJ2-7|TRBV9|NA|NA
CASSRDQGSFYEQYF
TGTGCCAGCAGCCGGGATCAAGGATCTTTTTACGAGCAGTACTTC
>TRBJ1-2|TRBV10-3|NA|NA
CAISESSGDYGYTF
TGTGCCATCAGTGAGTCGAGCGGGGACTATGGCTACACCTTC